This T cell receptor (beta chain) was documented in a study of early T cells in non-severe SARS-CoV-2 infection. This CDR3 has 18 residues. CDR1 and CDR2 from the germline V gene are KGHSH and LQKENI. V lost 3 bases to trimming and J lost 2 bases, with 21 bases between them. TCRdb fed the 5' RACE reads into MiXCR, producing one record per CDR3 protein. The table lists 30,000 or so distinct CDR3 sequences, 5.3% of them singletons. This clonotype appeared many times. The sample taken for sequencing was whole blood. The gene calls are TRBV18 and TRBJ2-3; D is uncertain. The origin of this receptor is an adult who was a healthcare worker with PCR-confirmed SARS-CoV-2 infection or an uninfected control (not recorded which). CDR3 sequence: CASSPLVLVGDLTDTQYF. As DNA, the CDR3 is TGTGCCAGCTCACCCCTTGTCTTGGTAGGAGACCTCACAGATACGCAGTATTTT.